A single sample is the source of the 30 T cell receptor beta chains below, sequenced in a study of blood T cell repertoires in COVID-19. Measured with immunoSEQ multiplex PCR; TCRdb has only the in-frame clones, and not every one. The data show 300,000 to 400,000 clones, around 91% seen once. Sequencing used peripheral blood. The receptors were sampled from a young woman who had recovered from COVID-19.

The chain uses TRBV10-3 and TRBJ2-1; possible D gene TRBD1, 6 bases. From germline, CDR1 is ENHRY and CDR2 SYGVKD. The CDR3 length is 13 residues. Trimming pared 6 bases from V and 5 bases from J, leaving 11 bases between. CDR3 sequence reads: CAIRVEGDNEQFF. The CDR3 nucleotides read TGTGCCATCAGGGTAGAGGGGGACAATGAGCAGTTCTTC.

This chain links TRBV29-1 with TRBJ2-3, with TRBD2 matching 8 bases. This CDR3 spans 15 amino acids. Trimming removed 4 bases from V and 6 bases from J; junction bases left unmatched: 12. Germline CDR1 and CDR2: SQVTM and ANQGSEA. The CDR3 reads CSVGPRGGARDTQYF. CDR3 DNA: TGCAGCGTTGGTCCTCGGGGGGGAGCACGGGATACGCAGTATTTT.

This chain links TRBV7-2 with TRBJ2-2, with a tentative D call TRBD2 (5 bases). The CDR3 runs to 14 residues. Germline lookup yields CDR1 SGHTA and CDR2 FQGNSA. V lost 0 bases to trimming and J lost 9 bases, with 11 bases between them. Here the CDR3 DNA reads TGTGCCAGCAGCTTAGCGCACAGCGGACGGGAGCTGTTTTTT. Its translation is CASSLAHSGRELFF.

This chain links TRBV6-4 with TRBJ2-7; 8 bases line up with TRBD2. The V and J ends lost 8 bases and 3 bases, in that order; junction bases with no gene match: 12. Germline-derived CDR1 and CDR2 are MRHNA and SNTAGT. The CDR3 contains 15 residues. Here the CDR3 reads CASPREGLSDYEQYV. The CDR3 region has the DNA TGTGCCAGCCCCCGGGAGGGCCTGAGCGACTACGAGCAGTACGTC.

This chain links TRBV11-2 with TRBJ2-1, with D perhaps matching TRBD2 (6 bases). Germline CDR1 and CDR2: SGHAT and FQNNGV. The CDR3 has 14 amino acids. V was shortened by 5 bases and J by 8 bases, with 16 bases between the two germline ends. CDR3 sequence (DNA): TGTGCCAGCAGCCCAGGACACCCGGGGGATGAGCAGTTCTTC. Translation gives CASSPGHPGDEQFF.

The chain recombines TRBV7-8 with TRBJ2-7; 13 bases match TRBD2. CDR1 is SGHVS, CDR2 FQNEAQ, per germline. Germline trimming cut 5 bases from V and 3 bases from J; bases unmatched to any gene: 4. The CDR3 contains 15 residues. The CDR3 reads CASSPRTSGSYEQYV. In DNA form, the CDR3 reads TGTGCCAGCAGCCCGAGGACTAGCGGGAGCTACGAGCAGTACGTC.

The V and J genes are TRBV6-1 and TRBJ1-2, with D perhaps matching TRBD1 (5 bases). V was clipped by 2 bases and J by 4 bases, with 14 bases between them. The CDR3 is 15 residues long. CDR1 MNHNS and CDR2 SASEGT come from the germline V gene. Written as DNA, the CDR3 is TGTGCCAGCAGTGAATTGGGGCAGGCAGTCTATGGCTACACCTTC. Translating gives CASSELGQAVYGYTF.

CDR3: CASSLSPGLASSGANVLTF. The CDR3 bases are TGTGCCAGCAGCCTCAGCCCGGGACTAGCGAGCTCTGGGGCCAACGTCCTGACTTTC. J is TRBJ2-6 and V is TRBV3-1 (or the pseudogene TRBV3-2), with 10 positions matching TRBD2. Germline V gene lookup returns CDR1 LGHDT and CDR2 YNNKEL (reference sequence). The CDR3 covers 19 residues. V trimming: 4 bases; J trimming: 0 bases; junction bases outside the gene matches: 9.

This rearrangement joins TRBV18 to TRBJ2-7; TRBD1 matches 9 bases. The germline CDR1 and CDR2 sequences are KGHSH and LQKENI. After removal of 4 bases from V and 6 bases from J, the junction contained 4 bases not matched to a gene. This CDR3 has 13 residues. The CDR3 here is CASSRDRALEQYV. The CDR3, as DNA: TGTGCCAGCTCACGGGACAGGGCTCTCGAGCAGTACGTC.

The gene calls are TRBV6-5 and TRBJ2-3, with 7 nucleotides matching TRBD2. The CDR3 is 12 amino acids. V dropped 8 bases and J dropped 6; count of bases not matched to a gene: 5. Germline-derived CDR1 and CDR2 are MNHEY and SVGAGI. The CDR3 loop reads CASRREPDTQYF. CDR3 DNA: TGTGCCAGCCGGCGGGAGCCCGATACGCAGTATTTT.

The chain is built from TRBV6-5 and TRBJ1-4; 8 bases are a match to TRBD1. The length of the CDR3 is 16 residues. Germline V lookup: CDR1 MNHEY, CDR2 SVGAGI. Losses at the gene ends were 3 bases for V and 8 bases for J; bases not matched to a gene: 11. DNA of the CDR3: TGTGCCAGCAGTTATTTAGGCAGGGGGCGACGGGAAAAACTGTTTTTT. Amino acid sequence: CASSYLGRGRREKLFF.

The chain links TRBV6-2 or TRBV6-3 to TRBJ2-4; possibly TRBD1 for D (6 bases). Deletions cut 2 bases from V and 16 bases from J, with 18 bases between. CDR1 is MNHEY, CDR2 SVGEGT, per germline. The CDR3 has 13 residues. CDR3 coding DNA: TGTGCCAGCAGTTACGCACAGGGTGCCATAACTTACTTC. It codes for CASSYAQGAITYF.

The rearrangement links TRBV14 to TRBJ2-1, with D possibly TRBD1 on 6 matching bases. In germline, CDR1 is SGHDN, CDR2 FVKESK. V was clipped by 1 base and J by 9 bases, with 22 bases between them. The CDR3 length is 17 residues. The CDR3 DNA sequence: TGTGCCAGCAGCCAAGGGGGCATGGGGGCCCTAAAAGGTGAGCAGTTCTTC. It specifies CASSQGGMGALKGEQFF.

The CDR3 loop is CASSIIYRSSYNSPLHF. In DNA form, the CDR3 reads TGTGCCAGTAGTATTATATACAGGAGCTCCTATAATTCACCCCTCCACTTT. The chain carries TRBV19 and TRBJ1-6, with D possibly being TRBD1 (5 bases). CDR1 is LNHDA, CDR2 SQIVND, per germline (reference sequence). The CDR3 totals 17 residues. Trimming cost V 3 bases and J 0 bases, with 12 bases left between them.

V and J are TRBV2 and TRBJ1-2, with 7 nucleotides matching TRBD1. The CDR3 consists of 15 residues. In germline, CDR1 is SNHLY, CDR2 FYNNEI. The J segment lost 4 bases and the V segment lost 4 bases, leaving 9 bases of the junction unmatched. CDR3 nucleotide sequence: TGTGCCAGCAGTGCACTCCAGGGGGTATTCTATGGCTACACCTTC. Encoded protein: CASSALQGVFYGYTF.

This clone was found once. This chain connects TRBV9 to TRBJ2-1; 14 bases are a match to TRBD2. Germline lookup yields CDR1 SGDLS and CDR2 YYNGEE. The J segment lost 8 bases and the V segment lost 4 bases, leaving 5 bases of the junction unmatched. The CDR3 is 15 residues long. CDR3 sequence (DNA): TGTGCCAGCAGCATTGGGACTAGCGGGAGCCATGAGCAGTTCTTC. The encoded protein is CASSIGTSGSHEQFF.

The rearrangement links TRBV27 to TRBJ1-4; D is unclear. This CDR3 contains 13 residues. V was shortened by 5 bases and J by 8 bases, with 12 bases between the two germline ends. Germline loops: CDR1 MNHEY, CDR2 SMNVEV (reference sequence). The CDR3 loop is CASSGLFREKLFF. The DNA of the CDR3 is TGTGCCAGCAGTGGCCTGTTCAGGGAAAAACTGTTTTTT.

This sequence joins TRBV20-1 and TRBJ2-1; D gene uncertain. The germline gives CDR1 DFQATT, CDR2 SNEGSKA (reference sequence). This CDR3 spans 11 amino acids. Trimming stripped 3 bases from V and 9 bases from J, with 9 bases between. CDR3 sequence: CSASPGGEQFF. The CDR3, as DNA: TGCAGTGCTAGTCCTGGCGGTGAGCAGTTCTTC.

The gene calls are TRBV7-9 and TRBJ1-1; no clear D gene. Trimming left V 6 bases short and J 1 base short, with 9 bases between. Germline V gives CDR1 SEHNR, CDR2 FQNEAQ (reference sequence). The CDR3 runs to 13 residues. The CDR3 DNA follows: TGTGCCAGCAGTTATAGAGAGAACACTGAAGCTTTCTTT. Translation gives CASSYRENTEAFF.

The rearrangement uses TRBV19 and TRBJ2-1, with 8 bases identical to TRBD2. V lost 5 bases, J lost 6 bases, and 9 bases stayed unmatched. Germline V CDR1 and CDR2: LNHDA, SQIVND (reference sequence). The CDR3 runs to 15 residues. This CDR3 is CASSSGASGLNEQFF. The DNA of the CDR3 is TGTGCCAGTAGTTCGGGAGCTAGCGGGCTCAATGAGCAGTTCTTC.

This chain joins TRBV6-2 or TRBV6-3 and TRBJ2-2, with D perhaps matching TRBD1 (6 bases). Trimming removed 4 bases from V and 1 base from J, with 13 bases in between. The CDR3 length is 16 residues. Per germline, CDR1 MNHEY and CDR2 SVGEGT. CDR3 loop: CASSFVGAKNTGELFF. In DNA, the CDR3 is TGTGCCAGCAGTTTCGTGGGGGCGAAGAACACCGGGGAGCTGTTTTTT.

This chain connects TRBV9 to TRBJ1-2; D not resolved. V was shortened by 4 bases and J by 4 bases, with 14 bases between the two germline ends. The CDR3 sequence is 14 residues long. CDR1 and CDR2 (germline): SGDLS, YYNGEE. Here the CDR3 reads CASSLSGGAYGYTF. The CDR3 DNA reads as TGTGCCAGCAGCTTAAGTGGAGGCGCCTATGGCTACACCTTC.

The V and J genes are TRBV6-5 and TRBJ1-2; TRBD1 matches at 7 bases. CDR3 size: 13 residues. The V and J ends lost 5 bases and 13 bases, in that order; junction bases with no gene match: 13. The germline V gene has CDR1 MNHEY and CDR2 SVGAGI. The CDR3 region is CASSLQGTSVSTF. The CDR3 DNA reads TGTGCCAGCAGTCTACAGGGGACCTCGGTTAGCACCTTC.

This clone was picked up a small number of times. The CDR3: CASTEDVSYNEQFF. The CDR3 coding sequence is TGTGCCAGCACGGAGGACGTCTCCTACAATGAGCAGTTCTTC. This chain connects TRBV7-2 to TRBJ2-1; the D gene is possibly TRBD2 (5 bases). The CDR3 runs 14 residues. The V and J ends lost 7 bases and 0 bases respectively, with 10 bases between them. Germline CDR1 SGHTA, CDR2 FQGNSA.

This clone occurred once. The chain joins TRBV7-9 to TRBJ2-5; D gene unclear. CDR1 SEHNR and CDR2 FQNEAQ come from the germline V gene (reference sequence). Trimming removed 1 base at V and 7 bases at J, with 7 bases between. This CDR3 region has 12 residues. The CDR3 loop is CASSLDVVTQYF. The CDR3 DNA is TGTGCCAGCAGCTTAGATGTCGTGACCCAGTACTTC. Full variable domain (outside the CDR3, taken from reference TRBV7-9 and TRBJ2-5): DTGVSQNPRHKITKRGQNVTFRCDPISEHNRLYWYRQTLGQGPEFLTYFQNEAQLEKSRLLSDRFSAERPKGSFSTLEIQRTEQGDSAMYLCASSLDVVTQYFGPGTRLLVL.

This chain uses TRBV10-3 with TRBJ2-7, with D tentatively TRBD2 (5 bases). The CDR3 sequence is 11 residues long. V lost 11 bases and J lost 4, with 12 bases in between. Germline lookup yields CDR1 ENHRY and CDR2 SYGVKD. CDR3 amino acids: CASGDRYEQYV. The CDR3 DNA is TGTGCCTCCGGGGATAGGTACGAGCAGTACGTC.

DNA for the CDR3: TGTGCCAGCAGCTTAGGTCCCCTTACCTACGAGCAGTACGTC. Translated: CASSLGPLTYEQYV. The rearrangement links TRBV11-2 to TRBJ2-7, with no clear D. This CDR3 is built from 14 residues. Germline assignment: CDR1 SGHAT and CDR2 FQNNGV. V dropped 1 base and J dropped 2 bases, with 9 bases sitting between them.

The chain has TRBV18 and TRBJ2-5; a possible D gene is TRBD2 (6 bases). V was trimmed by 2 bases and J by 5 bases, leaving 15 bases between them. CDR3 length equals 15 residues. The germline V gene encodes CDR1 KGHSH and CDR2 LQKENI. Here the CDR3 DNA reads TGTGCCAGCTCACCAGCTATCGGGGGTTTGGAGACCCAGTACTTC. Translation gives CASSPAIGGLETQYF. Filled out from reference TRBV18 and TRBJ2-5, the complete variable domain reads NAGVMQNPRHLVRRRGQEARLRCSPMKGHSHVYWYRQLPEEGLKFMVYLQKENIIDESGMPKERFSAEFPKEGPSILRIQQVVRGDSAAYFCASSPAIGGLETQYFGPGTRLLVL.

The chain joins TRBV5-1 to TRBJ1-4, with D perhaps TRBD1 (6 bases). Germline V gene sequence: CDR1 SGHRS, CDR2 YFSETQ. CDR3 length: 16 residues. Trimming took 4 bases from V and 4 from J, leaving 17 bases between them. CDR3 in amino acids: CASSPEGGGGNEKLFF. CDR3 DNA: TGCGCCAGCAGCCCCGAGGGGGGGGGCGGTAATGAAAAACTGTTTTTT.

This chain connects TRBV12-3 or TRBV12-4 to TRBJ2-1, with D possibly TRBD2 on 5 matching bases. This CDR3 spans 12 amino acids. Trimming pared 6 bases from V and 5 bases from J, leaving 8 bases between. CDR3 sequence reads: CASRLGDNEQFF. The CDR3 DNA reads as TGTGCCAGCAGACTAGGTGACAATGAGCAGTTCTTC.